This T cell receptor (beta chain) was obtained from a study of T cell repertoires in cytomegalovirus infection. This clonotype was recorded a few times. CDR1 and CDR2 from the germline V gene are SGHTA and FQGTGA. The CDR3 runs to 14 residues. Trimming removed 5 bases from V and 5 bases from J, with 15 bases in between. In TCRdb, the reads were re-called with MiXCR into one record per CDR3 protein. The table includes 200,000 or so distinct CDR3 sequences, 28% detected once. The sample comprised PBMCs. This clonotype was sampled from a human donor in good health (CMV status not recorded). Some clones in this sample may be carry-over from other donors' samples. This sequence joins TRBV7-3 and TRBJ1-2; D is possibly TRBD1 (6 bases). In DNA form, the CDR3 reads TGTGCCAGCAGCCCCTCACGGGACACTTATGGCTACACCTTC. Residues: CASSPSRDTYGYTF.